This TCR beta chain was obtained from a study of T cell responses to AZD1222 COVID-19 vaccine. Study-level results: Donors were mostly white British, more females; clonal diversity possibly underestimated. Recipients of two AZD1222 doses showed rising Spike-specific TCR breadth and depth.

The method was immunoSEQ multiplex PCR; TCRdb's version includes in-frame clones alone and lacks a portion of them. There are over 150,000 clones in the sample; around 85% occur only once, and about 5% lies in the top ten. Trimming took off 2 bases at V and 4 bases at J, with 11 bases between the two ends. The CDR3 has 14 residues. Germline CDR1 MDHEN, CDR2 SYDVKM. With regard to this clone: Antigen unknown.

This clonotype originated in an adult in good health. The chain joins TRBV28 to TRBJ1-2; a possible D gene is TRBD1 (6 bases). Sequences were derived from peripheral blood, sampled on day 0 of MenACWY control vaccination. CDR3 protein: CASSLGDIPYGYTF. The CDR3 DNA follows: TGTGCCAGCAGTTTAGGGGACATCCCCTATGGCTACACCTTC.